Each of the 20 T cell receptor beta chains below was sequenced from the same sample in a study of T cell responses to AZD1222 COVID-19 vaccine. The assay was immunoSEQ multiplex PCR, and TCRdb's table has in-frame clones only and misses some. This sample has around 150,000 clones; 85% to 95% occur once, and the top ten carry approximately 1.6%. The sample consisted of peripheral blood, taken on day 0 of AZD1222 vaccination. Receptors originate from an adult in good health.

A note on this clone: At one of its ends the junction is not consistent with the germline gene, which may arise from a read error. This chain connects TRBV4-2 to TRBJ1-3; D is undetermined. The CDR3 contains 14 residues. Per germline, CDR1 LGHNA and CDR2 YNFKEQ. The CDR3 coding sequence is TGTGCCAGCAGTCAAGGAGGGAGCGCAAACACCATATATTTT. Translated: CASSQGGSANTIYF.

This clone showed up just once. The chain joins TRBV28 to TRBJ1-5, with D possibly being TRBD1 (6 bases). This CDR3 contains 15 residues. Germline V gives CDR1 MDHEN, CDR2 SYDVKM. V was pared by 7 bases and J by 1 base, with 14 bases between. The CDR3 region has the DNA TGTGCCAGCACTGGGGCGGGGGGCAGCAATCAGCCCCAGCATTTT. As protein: CASTGAGGSNQPQHF.

J is TRBJ1-5 and V is TRBV7-3, with D unclear. CDR3 size: 16 residues. Trimming removed 1 base from V and 0 bases from J, with 10 bases in between. Per the germline V gene, CDR1 is SGHTA and CDR2 is FQGTGA. The DNA of the CDR3 is TGTGCCAGCAGCTTAAGATTCCCTGATAGCAATCAGCCCCAGCATTTT. This translates into CASSLRFPDSNQPQHF.

The V and J genes are TRBV9 and TRBJ2-1, with D perhaps TRBD2 (5 bases). V lost 0 bases and J 5 bases, leaving 12 bases between the germline ends. Germline CDR1 is SGDLS and CDR2 is YYNGEE. CDR3 length: 15 amino acids. The CDR3 DNA sequence: TGTGCCAGCAGCGTAGACGGGCGGGCCAACAATGAGCAGTTCTTC. Its protein is CASSVDGRANNEQFF.

V gene TRBV7-9 combines with J gene TRBJ2-1; 10 bases line up with TRBD1. Germline V gene data show CDR1 as SEHNR and CDR2 as FQNEAQ (reference sequence). The CDR3 covers 15 residues. The J segment lost 2 bases and the V segment lost 4 bases, leaving 2 bases of the junction unmatched. Here the CDR3 DNA reads TGTGCCAGCAGCTCCGGGACAGGGGCCTACAATGAGCAGTTCTTC. Amino acids: CASSSGTGAYNEQFF.

The CDR3 bases are TGTGCCACCAGCAGAGAGACCGGGGGTAATGAAAAACTGTTTTTT. As protein: CATSRETGGNEKLFF. V is TRBV15 and J is TRBJ1-4; D is perhaps TRBD1 (5 bases). Germline V CDR1 and CDR2: LNHNV, YYDKDF (reference sequence). Trimming cost V 0 bases and J 4 bases, with 9 bases left between them. The CDR3 totals 15 residues.

The V and J genes are TRBV7-3 and TRBJ2-7; D gene ambiguous. From germline, CDR1 is SGHTA and CDR2 FQGTGA. The CDR3 extends over 15 amino acids. Trimming cost V 5 bases and J 4 bases, with 18 bases left between them. In nucleotides, the CDR3 is TGTGCCAGCAGCCCTGGCCCAGAGAAGTCATACGAGCAGTACTTC. Protein product: CASSPGPEKSYEQYF.

The chain's CDR3 is CASSLTGVSPLHF. In DNA, the CDR3 is TGTGCCAGCAGCTTAACAGGGGTCTCACCCCTCCACTTT. The gene calls are TRBV5-6 and TRBJ1-6, with 7 bases aligning to TRBD1. V lost 2 bases, J lost 10 bases, and 3 bases stayed unmatched. Germline V gene data show CDR1 as SGHDT and CDR2 as YYEEEE. The CDR3 consists of 13 residues.

This clone has more than one count but fewer than ten. The genes are TRBV9 and TRBJ1-2; 12 bases map to TRBD1. Trimming cost V 4 bases and J 4 bases; bases outside gene matches: 5. The CDR3 covers 15 residues. Germline values: CDR1 SGDLS, CDR2 YYNGEE. CDR3 nucleotide sequence: TGTGCCAGCAGCCCCGGGACAGGGGGCGGCTATGGCTACACCTTC. It encodes CASSPGTGGGYGYTF.

In this sample, this clone turned up a few times. This chain uses TRBV13 with TRBJ2-2, with 7 bases identical to TRBD1. Germline CDR1 reads PRHDT; CDR2 reads FYEKMQ (reference sequence). The CDR3 is 15 amino acids. Trimming at V came to 5 bases and at J to 8 bases, leaving 11 bases not matched to a gene. CDR3 nucleotides: TGTGCCAGCAGCCCCGGGACAGTGGCCAGGGGGGAGCTGTTTTTT. The encoded protein is CASSPGTVARGELFF.

This chain joins TRBV9 and TRBJ2-1, with D uncertain. CDR1 and CDR2 from the germline V gene are SGDLS and YYNGEE. The CDR3 loop spans 13 amino acids. The germline V and J ends were trimmed by 0 bases and 7 bases, with 8 bases remaining between them. CDR3 nucleotide sequence: TGTGCCAGCAGCGTAGGATTGAATAATGAGCAGTTCTTC. Its protein product is CASSVGLNNEQFF.

This clone was detected once. The chain employs TRBV15 and TRBJ1-5; weak D call: TRBD1 (5 bases). Deletions cut 3 bases from V and 7 bases from J, with 16 bases between. This CDR3 is 15 amino acids long. CDR1 and CDR2 (germline): LNHNV, YYDKDF (reference sequence). CDR3 sequence reads: CATSSPTGPSQPQHF. The CDR3 bases are TGTGCCACCAGCAGTCCGACGGGGCCTTCCCAGCCCCAGCATTTT.

This clone was counted at least ten times. The J gene is TRBJ1-5, the V gene TRBV4-2; no reliable D call. Germline CDR1 and CDR2: LGHNA and YNFKEQ. V lost 1 base and J 6 bases, leaving 7 bases between the germline ends. This CDR3 comprises 13 residues. This CDR3 is CASSQGVRQPQHF. For the CDR3, the DNA is TGTGCCAGCAGCCAAGGGGTCCGTCAGCCCCAGCATTTT.

J is TRBJ2-1 and V is TRBV3-1 (or the pseudogene TRBV3-2); D is perhaps TRBD1 (5 bases). Trimming took off 0 bases at V and 15 bases at J, with 12 bases between the two ends. Germline V lookup: CDR1 LGHDT, CDR2 YNNKEL (reference sequence). The CDR3 sequence is 12 residues long. Written as DNA, the CDR3 is TGTGCCAGCAGCCAAGAAGGGGCCTCAGGGTTCTTC. Protein product: CASSQEGASGFF.

The chain couples TRBV7-3 to TRBJ1-3; D gene uncertain. The V end lost 8 bases, the J end lost 0 bases, and 8 bases lay between the germline ends. This CDR3 is built from 13 residues. Germline CDR1 and CDR2: SGHTA and FQGTGA. The chain's CDR3 is CASSADSGNTIYF. The CDR3 bases are TGTGCCAGCTCGGCCGACTCTGGAAACACCATATATTTT. The variable domain in full, with the rest retrieved from reference TRBV7-3 and TRBJ1-3, is GAGVSQTPSNKVTEKGKYVELRCDPISGHTALYWYRQSLGQGPEFLIYFQGTGAADDSGLPNDRFFAVRPEGSVSTLKIQRTERGDSAVYLCASSADSGNTIYFGEGSWLTVV.

The genes are TRBV27 and TRBJ2-1, with D possibly being TRBD1 or TRBD2 (5 bases each). Germline CDR1 reads MNHEY; CDR2 reads SMNVEV (reference sequence). The CDR3 is 15 residues long. Trimming removed 1 base at V and 2 bases at J, with 9 bases between. This chain's CDR3 is CASSLLGVTYNEQFF. The CDR3 nucleotides are TGTGCCAGCAGTTTATTGGGGGTTACCTACAATGAGCAGTTCTTC.

The V call is TRBV7-9, the J call TRBJ2-1; D unclear. V was trimmed by 0 bases and J by 8 bases, leaving 5 bases between them. The CDR3 has 12 residues. CDR1 and CDR2 from the germline V gene are SEHNR and FQNEAQ (reference sequence). DNA for the CDR3: TGTGCCAGCAGCTTAGCGCCTTATGAGCAGTTCTTC. As protein: CASSLAPYEQFF.

V and J are TRBV4-1 and TRBJ2-7, with D possibly being TRBD2 (6 bases). The CDR3 has 17 amino acids. CDR1 MGHRA and CDR2 YSYEKL come from the germline V gene. Deletions cut 0 bases from V and 3 bases from J, with 18 bases between. This CDR3 reads CASSQEGWLATNYEQYF. The CDR3 nucleotides are TGCGCCAGCAGCCAAGAAGGCTGGCTAGCGACAAACTACGAGCAGTACTTC.

The V gene is TRBV27, the J gene TRBJ2-5, with a possible D match to TRBD2 (5 bases). Germline assignment: CDR1 MNHEY and CDR2 SMNVEV (reference sequence). The CDR3 has 18 residues. Trimming cost V 5 bases and J 1 base, with 23 bases left between them. CDR3 nucleotide sequence: TGTGCCAGCAGTCCTCCGAGGCAGGCGAGGGAAGCCCAAGAGACCCAGTACTTC. Protein product: CASSPPRQAREAQETQYF.

This chain joins TRBV4-1 and TRBJ2-7; 7 bases map to TRBD2. The ends lost 0 bases at V and 4 bases at J; junction bases unmatched: 9. The germline CDR1 and CDR2 sequences are MGHRA and YSYEKL. CDR3 length equals 16 residues. CDR3 nucleotide sequence: TGCGCCAGCAGCCAAGAATTTTCTAGCGGTCTTTACGAGCAGTACTTC. It specifies CASSQEFSSGLYEQYF.